The clone carrying this T cell receptor beta chain has a count of ten or more. This sample is drawn from a study of patients and donors after allogeneic stem cell transplantation. TCRdb ran MiXCR on the RT-PCR reads and lists one entry per CDR3 protein. The table has approximately 88,000 distinct CDR3 sequences, around 5% seen once; the top ten hold 2.6%. J was trimmed by 5 bases and V by 4 bases; bases with no gene match: 9. In germline, CDR1 is SGHRS, CDR2 YFSETQ. The CDR3 has 15 residues. The chain combines TRBV5-1 with TRBJ2-3; 8 bases line up with TRBD2. The sequence came from a human donor who was either an allogeneic HSCT recipient or a stem cell or donor lymphocyte infusion donor (not recorded which). It is not recorded whose cells these are; they may come from a transplant donor. The specimen sequenced was blood, either unsorted or a sorted T cell fraction (not recorded which). In DNA, the CDR3 is TGCGCCAGCAGCCAGGGTGGGGCGGGGGGAGATACGCAGTATTTT. Translating gives CASSQGGAGGDTQYF.